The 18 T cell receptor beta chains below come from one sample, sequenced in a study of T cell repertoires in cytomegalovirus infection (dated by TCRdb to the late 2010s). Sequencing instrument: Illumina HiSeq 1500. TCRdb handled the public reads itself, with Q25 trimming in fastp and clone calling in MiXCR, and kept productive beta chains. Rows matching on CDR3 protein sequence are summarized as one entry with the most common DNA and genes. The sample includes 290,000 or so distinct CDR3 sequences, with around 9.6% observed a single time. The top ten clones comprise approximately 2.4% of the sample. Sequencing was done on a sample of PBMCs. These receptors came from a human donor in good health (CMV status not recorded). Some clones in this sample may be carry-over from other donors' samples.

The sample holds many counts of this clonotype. CDR3 region: CASSQDRTGGNTEAFF. The CDR3 DNA sequence: TGTGCCAGCAGCCAAGATAGGACAGGGGGGAACACTGAAGCTTTCTTT. The chain couples TRBV4-2 to TRBJ1-1; the match to TRBD1 covers 10 bases. Germline CDR1 is LGHNA and CDR2 is YNFKEQ. This CDR3 has 16 residues. The V gene end was trimmed by 0 bases and the J gene end by 1 base; junction bases not matched to a gene: 2.

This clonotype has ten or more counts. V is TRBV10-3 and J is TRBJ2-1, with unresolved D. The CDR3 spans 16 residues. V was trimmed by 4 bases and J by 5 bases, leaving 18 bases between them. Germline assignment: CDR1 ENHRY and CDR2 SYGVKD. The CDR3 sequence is CAISGRTYGGHNEQFF. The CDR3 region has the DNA TGTGCCATCAGTGGCAGGACGTATGGCGGACACAATGAGCAGTTCTTC.

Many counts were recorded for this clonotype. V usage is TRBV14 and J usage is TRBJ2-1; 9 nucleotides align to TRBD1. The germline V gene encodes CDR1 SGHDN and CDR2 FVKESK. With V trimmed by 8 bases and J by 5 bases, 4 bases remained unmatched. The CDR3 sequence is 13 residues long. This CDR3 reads CASSNRGHNEQFF. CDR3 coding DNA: TGTGCCAGCTCCAACAGGGGGCACAATGAGCAGTTCTTC.

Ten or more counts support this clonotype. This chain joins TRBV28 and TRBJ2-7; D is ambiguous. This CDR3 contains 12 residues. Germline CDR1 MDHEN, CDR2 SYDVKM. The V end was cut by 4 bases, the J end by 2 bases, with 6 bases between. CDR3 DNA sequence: TGTGCCAGCAGTTCCGACCCCTACGAGCAGTACGTC. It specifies CASSSDPYEQYV.

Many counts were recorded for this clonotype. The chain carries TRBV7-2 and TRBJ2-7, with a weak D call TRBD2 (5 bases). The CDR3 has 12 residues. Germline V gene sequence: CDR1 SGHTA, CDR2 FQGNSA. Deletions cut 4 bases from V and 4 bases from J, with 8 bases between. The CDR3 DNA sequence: TGTGCCAGCAGCTACGCGGGTTACGAGCAGTACTTC. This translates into CASSYAGYEQYF.

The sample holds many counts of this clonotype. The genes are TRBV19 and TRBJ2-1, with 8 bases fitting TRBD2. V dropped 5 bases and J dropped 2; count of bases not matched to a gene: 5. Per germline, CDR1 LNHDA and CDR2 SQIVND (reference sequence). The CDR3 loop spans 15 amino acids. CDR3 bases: TGTGCCAGTAGTCCGCGGGGACTAGCCTACAATGAGCAGTTCTTC. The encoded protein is CASSPRGLAYNEQFF.

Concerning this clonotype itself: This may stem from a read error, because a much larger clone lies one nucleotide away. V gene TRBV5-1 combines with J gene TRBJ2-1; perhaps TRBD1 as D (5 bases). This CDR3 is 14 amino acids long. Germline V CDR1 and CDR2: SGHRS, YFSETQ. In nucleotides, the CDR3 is TGCACCAGCAGCTTAAAACAGGTCCTGGATGAGCAGTTCTTC. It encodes CTSSLKQVLDEQFF.

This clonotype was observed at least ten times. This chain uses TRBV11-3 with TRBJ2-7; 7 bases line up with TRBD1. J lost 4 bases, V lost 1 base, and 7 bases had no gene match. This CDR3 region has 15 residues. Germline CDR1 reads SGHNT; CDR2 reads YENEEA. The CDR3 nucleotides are TGTGCCAGCAGCTTAGCTACGGGACAGATATACGAGCAGTACTTC. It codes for CASSLATGQIYEQYF.

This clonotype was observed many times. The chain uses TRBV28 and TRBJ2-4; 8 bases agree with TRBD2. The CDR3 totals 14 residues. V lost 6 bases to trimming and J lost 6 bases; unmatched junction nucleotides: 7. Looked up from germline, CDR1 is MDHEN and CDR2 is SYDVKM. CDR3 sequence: CASSPPGLVNIQYF. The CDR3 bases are TGTGCCAGCAGCCCACCGGGACTAGTAAACATTCAGTACTTC. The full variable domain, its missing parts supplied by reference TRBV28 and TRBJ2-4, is DVKVTQSSRYLVKRTGEKVFLECVQDMDHENMFWYRQDPGLGLRLIYFSYDVKMKEKGDIPEGYSVSREKKERFSLILESASTNQTSMYLCASSPPGLVNIQYFGAGTRLSVL.

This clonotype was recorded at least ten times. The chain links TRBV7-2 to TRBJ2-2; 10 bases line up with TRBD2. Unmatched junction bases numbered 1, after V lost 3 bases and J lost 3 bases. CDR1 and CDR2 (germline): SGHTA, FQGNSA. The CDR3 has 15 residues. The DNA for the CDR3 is TGTGCCAGCAGCTTTAGCGGGGGGTACACCGGGGAGCTGTTTTTT. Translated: CASSFSGGYTGELFF.

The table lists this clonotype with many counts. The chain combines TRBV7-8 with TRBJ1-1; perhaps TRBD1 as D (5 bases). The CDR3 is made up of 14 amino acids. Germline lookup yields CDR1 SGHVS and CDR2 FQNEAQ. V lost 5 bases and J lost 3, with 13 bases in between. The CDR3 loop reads CASSLLGLDTEAFF. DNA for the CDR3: TGTGCCAGCAGCCTGCTGGGGCTCGACACTGAAGCTTTCTTT. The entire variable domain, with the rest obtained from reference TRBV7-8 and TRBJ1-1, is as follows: GAGVSQSPRYKVAKRGQDVALRCDPISGHVSLFWYQQALGQGPEFLTYFQNEAQLDKSGLPSDRFFAERPEGSVSTLKIQRTQQEDSAVYLCASSLLGLDTEAFFGQGTRLTVV.

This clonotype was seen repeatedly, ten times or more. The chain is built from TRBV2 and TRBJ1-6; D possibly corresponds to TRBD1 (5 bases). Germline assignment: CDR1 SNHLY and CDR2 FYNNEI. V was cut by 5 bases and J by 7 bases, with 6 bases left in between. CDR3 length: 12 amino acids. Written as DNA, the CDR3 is TGTGCCAGCAGTCGGGACAATTCACCCCTCCACTTT. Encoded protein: CASSRDNSPLHF.

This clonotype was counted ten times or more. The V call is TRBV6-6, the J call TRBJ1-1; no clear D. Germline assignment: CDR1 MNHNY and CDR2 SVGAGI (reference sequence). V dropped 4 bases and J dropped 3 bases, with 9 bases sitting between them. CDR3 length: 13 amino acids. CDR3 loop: CASSLRRDTEAFF. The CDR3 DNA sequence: TGTGCCAGCAGTTTAAGGAGAGACACTGAAGCTTTCTTT.

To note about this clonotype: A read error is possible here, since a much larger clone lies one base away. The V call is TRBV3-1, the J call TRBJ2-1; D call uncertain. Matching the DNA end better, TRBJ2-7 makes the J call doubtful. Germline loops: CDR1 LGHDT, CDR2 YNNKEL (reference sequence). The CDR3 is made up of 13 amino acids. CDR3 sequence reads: CASSQGDLDEQYF. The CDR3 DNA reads TGTGCCAGCAGCCAAGGGGATTTGGATGAGCAGTACTTC.

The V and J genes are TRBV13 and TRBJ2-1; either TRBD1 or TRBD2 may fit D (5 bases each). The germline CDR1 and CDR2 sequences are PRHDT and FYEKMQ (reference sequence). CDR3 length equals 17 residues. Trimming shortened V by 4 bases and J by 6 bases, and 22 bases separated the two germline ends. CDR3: CASSWGPPKFGTNEQFF. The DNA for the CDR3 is TGTGCCAGCAGCTGGGGACCGCCGAAGTTCGGGACCAATGAGCAGTTCTTC.

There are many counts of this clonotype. In DNA form, the CDR3 reads TGCAGTGCTAGAGATTCAAGGCAGAGGAGCTCCTATAATTCACCCCTCCACTTT. The encoded protein is CSARDSRQRSSYNSPLHF. The chain joins TRBV20-1 to TRBJ1-6; D call uncertain. CDR1 is DFQATT, CDR2 SNEGSKA, per germline (reference sequence). Trimming pared 0 bases from V and 0 bases from J, leaving 15 bases between. CDR3 size: 18 residues.

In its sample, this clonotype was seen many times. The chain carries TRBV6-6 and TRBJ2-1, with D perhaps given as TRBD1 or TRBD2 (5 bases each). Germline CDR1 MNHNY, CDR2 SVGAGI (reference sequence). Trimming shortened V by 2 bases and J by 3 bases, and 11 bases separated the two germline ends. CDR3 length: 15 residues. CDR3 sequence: CASSYEARGYNEQFF. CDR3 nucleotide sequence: TGTGCCAGCAGTTACGAAGCGAGGGGCTACAATGAGCAGTTCTTC.

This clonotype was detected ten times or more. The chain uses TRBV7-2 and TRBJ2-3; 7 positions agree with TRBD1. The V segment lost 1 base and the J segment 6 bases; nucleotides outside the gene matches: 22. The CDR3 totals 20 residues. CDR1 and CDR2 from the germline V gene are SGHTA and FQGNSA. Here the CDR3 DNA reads TGTGCCAGCAGCTTAGTTGGGACAGACGTTATAGCTCCCCGAACCGATACGCAGTATTTT. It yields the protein CASSLVGTDVIAPRTDTQYF.